Below, 9 T cell receptor beta chains from the same sample are listed, as sequenced in a study of CD8 T cells in Susac syndrome. cDNA came from roughly 0.53 to 1 ug RNA primed by random hexamers. A single record per CDR3 protein comes from TCRdb applying MiXCR to the immunoSEQ multiplex PCR reads. The sample has 200,000 to 250,000 distinct CDR3 sequences, approximately 95% seen once. The sequenced sample consisted of CD4+ T cells from PBMCs. Receptor source: a human donor with multiple sclerosis.

The J gene is TRBJ1-2, the V gene TRBV12-3 or TRBV12-4; D not certain. V lost 5 bases to trimming and J lost 5 bases, with 9 bases between them. The CDR3 sequence is 12 residues long. The CDR3 loop is CASSPLGYGYTF. The CDR3 DNA reads TGTGCCAGCAGTCCGCTAGGGTATGGCTACACCTTC.

The J gene is TRBJ1-6, the V gene TRBV20-1; D is ambiguous. In germline, CDR1 is DFQATT, CDR2 SNEGSKA (reference sequence). The CDR3 is 13 amino acids. Trimming removed 4 bases at V and 9 bases at J, with 13 bases between. CDR3 nucleotide sequence: TGCAGTGCTACCAGACCCGGCGGTTCACCCCTCCACTTT. Protein sequence: CSATRPGGSPLHF.

This chain connects TRBV18 to TRBJ2-7; no definite D call. V was shortened by 2 bases and J by 5 bases, with 7 bases between the two germline ends. Germline CDR1 reads KGHSH; CDR2 reads LQKENI. This CDR3 is built from 12 residues. The DNA of the CDR3 is TGTGCCAGCTCACCAGATAGGGACGAGCAGTACGTC. Translating it yields CASSPDRDEQYV.

The CDR3 DNA follows: TGCAGCGTTTCGGACGGGGAGGATACGCAGTATTTT. This translates into CSVSDGEDTQYF. This chain links TRBV29-1 with TRBJ2-3, with D possibly being TRBD2 (5 bases). CDR1 is SQVTM and CDR2 is ANQGSEA in the germline V gene. The CDR3 contains 12 residues. Between the trimmed V and J ends, which lost 5 bases and 6 bases, there was a span of 12 bases.

The rearrangement joins TRBV29-1 to TRBJ1-3, with no clear D. The CDR3 totals 11 residues. Germline V CDR1 and CDR2: SQVTM, ANQGSEA. V dropped 8 bases and J dropped 0 bases, with 5 bases sitting between them. Written as DNA, the CDR3 is TGCAGCTTTATCTCTGGAAACACCATATATTTT. Its translation: CSFISGNTIYF.

The CDR3 is CASSEGRGYTF. The CDR3 bases are TGTGCCAGCAGTGAGGGGCGCGGCTACACCTTC. The gene calls are TRBV9 and TRBJ1-2; the D gene is possibly TRBD1 (5 bases). The length of the CDR3 is 11 residues. Germline lookup yields CDR1 SGDLS and CDR2 YYNGEE. Trimming pared 5 bases from V and 8 bases from J, leaving 10 bases between.

The rearrangement links TRBV30 to TRBJ1-6; 9 bases line up with TRBD1. CDR1 and CDR2 from the germline V gene are GTSNPN and SVGIG (reference sequence). This CDR3 spans 14 amino acids. V was clipped by 6 bases and J by 7 bases; unmatched bases: 7. CDR3 nucleotide sequence: TGTGCCTGCTCCGGGACAGGGAGGAATTCACCCCTCCACTTT. Translated, it gives CACSGTGRNSPLHF.

V gene TRBV11-2 combines with J gene TRBJ2-7; TRBD2 agrees at 13 bases. This CDR3 contains 15 residues. Per the germline V gene, CDR1 is SGHAT and CDR2 is FQNNGV. Trimming at V came to 5 bases and at J to 3 bases, leaving 4 bases not matched to a gene. CDR3 coding DNA: TGTGCCAGCAGCGAAGGACTAGCGGGGGTCTACGAGCAGTACTTC. This sequence encodes CASSEGLAGVYEQYF.

This sequence joins TRBV13 and TRBJ2-7; D unresolved. The germline V and J ends were trimmed by 5 bases and 0 bases, with 11 bases remaining between them. The germline V gene encodes CDR1 PRHDT and CDR2 FYEKMQ (reference sequence). CDR3 length: 14 amino acids. The CDR3 nucleotides read TGTGCCAGCAGCCCCCGAGGTTTCTCCTACGAGCAGTACTTC. It translates to CASSPRGFSYEQYF.